This entry lists 25 T cell receptor beta chains sequenced from one sample in a study of CD8 T cells in ankylosing spondylitis. In TCRdb, the 5' RACE reads were re-called with MiXCR into one record per CDR3 protein. In the table there are hundreds of thousands of distinct CDR3 sequences, around 21% of which are singletons. The source material was blood, either unsorted or a sorted T cell fraction (not recorded which). Receptors were obtained from a female donor with ankylosing spondylitis or in good health (not recorded which).

CDR3 loop: CASSPNGGYRYEQYF. DNA for the CDR3: TGTGCCAGCAGCCCTAATGGCGGGTATCGCTACGAGCAGTACTTC. The chain combines TRBV7-9 with TRBJ2-7; tentatively, D is TRBD2 (5 bases). The CDR3 sequence is 15 residues long. The V gene's germline CDR1 is SEHNR and CDR2 FQNEAQ (reference sequence). With 5 bases removed from V and 3 bases from J, the gap between germline ends came to 17 bases.

V and J are TRBV12-3 or TRBV12-4 and TRBJ1-1; 8 positions match TRBD1. This CDR3 contains 13 residues. Trimming at V came to 8 bases and at J to 4 bases, leaving 6 bases not matched to a gene. The CDR3, as DNA: TGTGCCAGCTTCGCAGGGGGCTTCACTGAAGCTTTCTTT. It encodes CASFAGGFTEAFF.

The chain uses TRBV28 and TRBJ1-1; TRBD1 matches 7 bases. Germline values: CDR1 MDHEN, CDR2 SYDVKM. The CDR3 consists of 15 residues. The V segment lost 3 bases and the J segment 5 bases; nucleotides outside the gene matches: 9. CDR3 DNA: TGTGCCAGCAGTTTCCCAGGGGGACTCAGGACTGAAGCTTTCTTT. Amino acid sequence: CASSFPGGLRTEAFF.

This clonotype was observed a few times. The CDR3 DNA reads TGCGCCAGCGGACGGACTGACTCCTACGAGCAGTACTTC. It yields the protein CASGRTDSYEQYF. J is TRBJ2-7 and V is TRBV5-1; D possibly corresponds to TRBD2 (5 bases). The CDR3 sequence is 13 residues long. Germline V gives CDR1 SGHRS, CDR2 YFSETQ. V was shortened by 7 bases and J by 0 bases, with 11 bases between the two germline ends. The entire variable domain, with the rest obtained from reference TRBV5-1 and TRBJ2-7, is as follows: KAGVTQTPRYLIKTRGQQVTLSCSPISGHRSVSWYQQTPGQGLQFLFEYFSETQRNKGNFPGRFSGRQFSNSRSEMNVSTLELGDSALYLCASGRTDSYEQYFGPGTRLTVT.

The chain is built from TRBV20-1 and TRBJ2-1; TRBD1 agrees at 7 bases. The CDR3 length is 13 residues. The junction had 5 bases not matched to a gene; V was cut back by 5 bases and J by 4 bases. Germline lookup yields CDR1 DFQATT and CDR2 SNEGSKA (reference sequence). CDR3 loop: CSADREGYNEQFF. CDR3 nucleotides: TGCAGTGCTGACAGGGAAGGGTACAATGAGCAGTTCTTC.

The chain has TRBV19 and TRBJ2-1; the match to TRBD1 covers 10 bases. V shed 7 bases and J 0 bases; nucleotides not matched to a gene: 3. Germline V gene sequence: CDR1 LNHDA, CDR2 SQIVND (reference sequence). The CDR3 covers 15 residues. The CDR3: CASIRTGGSYNEQFF. The CDR3 nucleotides read TGTGCCAGTATTCGGACAGGGGGCTCCTACAATGAGCAGTTCTTC.

This clonotype was seen more than once but under ten times. The chain carries TRBV10-3 and TRBJ1-2; D gene uncertain. With 2 bases removed from V and 6 bases from J, the gap between germline ends came to 22 bases. The CDR3 sequence is 17 residues long. The germline V gene has CDR1 ENHRY and CDR2 SYGVKD. The CDR3 DNA is TGTGCCATCAGTGAGCCGGTCCCCGATTGGTCCGCGGATGGCTACACCTTC. The encoded protein is CAISEPVPDWSADGYTF.

This clonotype was found many times. This chain's CDR3 is CASSANQGYIGKLFF. The DNA for the CDR3 is TGTGCCAGCAGTGCGAATCAGGGGTACATTGGAAAACTGTTTTTT. The rearrangement links TRBV12-3 or TRBV12-4 to TRBJ1-4; D is possibly TRBD1 (6 bases). The CDR3 covers 15 residues. V gave up 5 bases and J gave up 10 bases, with 20 bases separating them.

The chain joins TRBV6-2 or TRBV6-3 to TRBJ1-5; D remains unclear. The germline CDR1 and CDR2 sequences are MNHEY and SVGEGT. The CDR3 is 13 amino acids. V was shortened by 11 bases and J by 4 bases, with 15 bases between the two germline ends. CDR3 region: CACHVQPNQPQHF. In DNA form, the CDR3 reads TGTGCCTGTCACGTACAGCCGAATCAGCCCCAGCATTTT.

CDR3 in DNA: TGTGCCATCAGTGAGTCGACTCCGGGACGCCCAGACTACGAGCAGTACTTC. This sequence encodes CAISESTPGRPDYEQYF. V is TRBV10-3 and J is TRBJ2-7, with D perhaps matching TRBD1 or TRBD2 (5 bases each). CDR1 ENHRY and CDR2 SYGVKD come from the germline V gene. The CDR3 runs 17 residues. V was trimmed by 0 bases and J by 3 bases, leaving 18 bases between them.

This clonotype was counted between two and nine times. J is TRBJ2-7 and V is TRBV19; possibly TRBD2 for D (5 bases). The CDR3 consists of 13 residues. Germline-derived CDR1 and CDR2 are LNHDA and SQIVND (reference sequence). The V end was cut by 5 bases, the J end by 6 bases, with 14 bases between. The CDR3 region is CASSPRSRVEQYF. In nucleotides, the CDR3 is TGTGCCAGTAGTCCCCGGTCGAGGGTCGAGCAGTACTTC.

The V gene is TRBV20-1, the J gene TRBJ2-3; TRBD2 might be the D (5 bases). Germline V gene lookup returns CDR1 DFQATT and CDR2 SNEGSKA (reference sequence). This CDR3 spans 13 amino acids. V lost 2 bases to trimming and J lost 5 bases, with 11 bases between them. The CDR3 coding sequence is TGCAGTGCTAGATCGCTAGCCAAAGATACGCAGTATTTT. It yields the protein CSARSLAKDTQYF.

J is TRBJ1-1 and V is TRBV6-5; perhaps TRBD1 as D (6 bases). Germline V gene sequence: CDR1 MNHEY, CDR2 SVGAGI. The V gene lost 0 bases and the J gene lost 6 bases, with 14 bases spanning the gap. The CDR3 contains 15 residues. The CDR3 DNA reads as TGTGCCAGCAGTTACTCCTACAGGGTAAGGCCTGAAGCTTTCTTT. The encoded protein is CASSYSYRVRPEAFF.

The gene calls are TRBV6-1 and TRBJ2-5; perhaps D is TRBD1 or TRBD2 (5 bases each). The CDR3 contains 14 residues. Germline V gene lookup returns CDR1 MNHNS and CDR2 SASEGT. V lost 6 bases and J 3 bases, leaving 14 bases between the germline ends. CDR3 region: CASSWGPIKETQYF. CDR3 DNA: TGTGCCAGCAGCTGGGGACCCATAAAAGAGACCCAGTACTTC.

This clonotype was recorded many times. V usage is TRBV10-3 and J usage is TRBJ2-1, with TRBD2 matching over 8 bases. J lost 1 base, V lost 0 bases, and 8 bases had no gene match. CDR1 is ENHRY and CDR2 is SYGVKD in the germline V gene. There are 18 residues in the CDR3. CDR3 coding DNA: TGTGCCATCAGTGAGTCGAAGGGGACTAGAGCTTCCTACAATGAGCAGTTCTTC. This codes for CAISESKGTRASYNEQFF.

This clonotype was seen more than once but under ten times. The chain links TRBV20-1 to TRBJ2-1; 10 nucleotides line up with TRBD2. Trimming removed 0 bases from V and 5 bases from J; junction bases left unmatched: 7. The CDR3 has 16 residues. CDR1 and CDR2 (germline): DFQATT, SNEGSKA (reference sequence). CDR3 bases: TGCAGTGCTAGAGACCGTGGACTAGCGGTAAACAATGAGCAGTTCTTC. Translating it yields CSARDRGLAVNNEQFF.

The chain employs TRBV6-1 and TRBJ2-7; 10 nucleotides line up with TRBD1. With 5 bases clipped from V and 6 bases from J, the junction kept 4 bases outside the gene matches. Germline-derived CDR1 and CDR2 are MNHNS and SASEGT. This CDR3 is built from 13 residues. The CDR3 DNA follows: TGTGCCAGCAGTACGGGACAGGGGACCGAGCAGTACTTC. Its protein is CASSTGQGTEQYF.

This sequence joins TRBV3-1 and TRBJ2-1, with D perhaps matching TRBD2 (6 bases). The germline V gene encodes CDR1 LGHDT and CDR2 YNNKEL (reference sequence). V was cut by 10 bases and J by 9 bases, with 19 bases left in between. The length of the CDR3 is 13 residues. CDR3 amino acids: CATKLGRNGEQFF. The CDR3, as DNA: TGTGCCACCAAGCTAGGGAGGAACGGTGAGCAGTTCTTC.

The chain joins TRBV10-1 to TRBJ1-1; the match to TRBD1 covers 9 bases. This CDR3 has 15 amino acids. CDR1 and CDR2 from the germline V gene are WNHNN and SYGVQD (reference sequence). With 4 bases clipped from V and 3 bases from J, the junction kept 6 bases outside the gene matches. The CDR3 bases are TGCGCCAGCAGTGCAGGACAGGGGATTGACACTGAAGCTTTCTTT. It encodes CASSAGQGIDTEAFF.

This clonotype showed up just once. The chain carries TRBV10-1 and TRBJ2-2, with 8 bases identical to TRBD2. J was trimmed by 1 base and V by 4 bases; bases with no gene match: 5. CDR3 size: 16 residues. From germline, CDR1 is WNHNN and CDR2 SYGVQD (reference sequence). CDR3 loop: CASSAVAGRNTGELFF. CDR3 coding DNA: TGCGCCAGCAGTGCCGTAGCGGGAAGGAACACCGGGGAGCTGTTTTTT.

This clonotype came up a few times. V and J are TRBV5-1 and TRBJ1-3; D is unresolved. The V and J ends lost 1 base and 0 bases respectively, with 11 bases between them. The CDR3 length is 16 residues. The germline CDR1 and CDR2 sequences are SGHRS and YFSETQ. The CDR3 sequence is CASSLRPLSSGNTIYF. As DNA, the CDR3 is TGCGCCAGCAGCTTGCGGCCACTAAGCTCTGGAAACACCATATATTTT. The full variable domain, completed using reference TRBV5-1 and TRBJ1-3, is KAGVTQTPRYLIKTRGQQVTLSCSPISGHRSVSWYQQTPGQGLQFLFEYFSETQRNKGNFPGRFSGRQFSNSRSEMNVSTLELGDSALYLCASSLRPLSSGNTIYFGEGSWLTVV.

A few counts support this clonotype. CDR3 sequence reads: CASTPDRFQETQYF. CDR3 DNA sequence: TGTGCCAGCACCCCGGACAGGTTCCAAGAGACCCAGTACTTC. The chain recombines TRBV7-2 with TRBJ2-5; 7 nucleotides match TRBD1. This CDR3 is 14 amino acids long. V shed 7 bases, J shed 1 base, and the junction held 6 bases outside the gene matches. Germline-derived CDR1 and CDR2 are SGHTA and FQGNSA.

This clonotype has just a few counts. Written as DNA, the CDR3 is TGTGCCAGCAGCCCGACAGGGGGTGGGGTACAGAATGAGCAGTTCTTC. Amino acid sequence: CASSPTGGGVQNEQFF. The chain couples TRBV7-9 to TRBJ2-1; TRBD1 aligns across 9 bases. CDR3 size: 16 residues. Germline V gene data show CDR1 as SEHNR and CDR2 as FQNEAQ (reference sequence). Trimming at V came to 5 bases and at J to 7 bases, leaving 12 bases not matched to a gene.

V usage is TRBV5-1 and J usage is TRBJ2-7; a possible D gene is TRBD2 (5 bases). The germline CDR1 and CDR2 sequences are SGHRS and YFSETQ. The CDR3 is 13 residues long. The ends were cut back, 0 bases at V and 7 bases at J, with 11 bases in the middle. In DNA, the CDR3 is TGCGCCAGCAGCTTGGGAGGGTTGCGGGAGCAGTACTTC. Amino acid sequence: CASSLGGLREQYF.

The V and J genes are TRBV12-3 or TRBV12-4 and TRBJ1-6; D is undetermined. With 2 bases removed from V and 5 bases from J, the gap between germline ends came to 10 bases. The CDR3 spans 15 residues. The CDR3 sequence is CASSLKGRDNSPLHF. The CDR3 bases are TGTGCCAGCAGTTTAAAAGGGAGGGATAATTCACCCCTCCACTTT.